This TCR beta chain was recovered during a study of beta chain features in type 1 diabetes. Study conclusions and caveats: Cells carrying high TCR expression could end up over-represented when cDNA is sequenced. More deletions and fewer insertions at VDJ junctions were found in patients with type 1 diabetes. TCRB rearrangement may or may not be influenced by HLA type; here this remained unresolved.

In regard to this clone: The antigen remains undetermined.

The investigators reverse transcribed all of the isolated RNA, so they sequenced expressed TCRB transcripts. Measured with immunoSEQ multiplex PCR; TCRdb has only the in-frame clones, and not every one. This table has hundreds of thousands of clones, about 32% appearing once. Sorting based on CD45RO/CCR7/CD25/CD127/CD95/CD27 separated CD4+ naive, central memory, regulatory and stem cell-like memory cells. Germline V gives CDR1 MGHDK, CDR2 SYGVNS. V lost 5 bases to trimming and J lost 5 bases, with 9 bases between them. The CDR3 totals 13 residues. The receptor's source is a man between 18 and 29 years old in good health. The material sequenced was naive CD4+ T cells from blood. V is TRBV25-1 and J is TRBJ2-2; D perhaps matches TRBD1 (5 bases). The CDR3 DNA reads TGTGCCAGCAGTAGGGCAGGGACCGGGGAGCTGTTTTTT. It specifies CASSRAGTGELFF. Full variable domain (rest looked up from reference TRBV25-1 and TRBJ2-2): EADIYQTPRYLVIGTGKKITLECSQTMGHDKMYWYQQDPGMELHLIHYSYGVNSTEKGDLSSESTVSRIRTEHFPLTLESARPSHTSQYLCASSRAGTGELFFGEGSRLTVL.